This entry features one T cell receptor beta chain sequence. Its antigen is unknown. Only in-frame clones appear in the TCRdb table, and some are missing; sequencing was by immunoSEQ multiplex PCR. The sample records over 80,000 clones, 91% being singletons. Whether given at about 4 or about 12 weeks, second doses were pooled. This record belongs to a study of T cell responses to AZD1222 COVID-19 vaccine. The study, taken as a whole, reports: Across the whole spike, CD4 TCRs peaked at regions 160-218 and 743-854. A reported finding is that nearly half of spike-specific TCRs target unmutated variant regions.

The ends lost 5 bases at V and 5 bases at J; junction bases unmatched: 11. This CDR3 is built from 15 residues. Germline V gives CDR1 LNHDA, CDR2 SQIVND (reference sequence). The V gene is TRBV19, the J gene TRBJ2-5; 7 bases are a match to TRBD1. The material was peripheral blood, obtained 28 days after the second AZD1222 dose. The TCR sequence derives from an adult who received the AZD1222 COVID-19 vaccine. The DNA for the CDR3 is TGTGCCAGTAGTCCCCGAGGACAGGTCGGGGAGACCCAGTACTTC. Protein: CASSPRGQVGETQYF.